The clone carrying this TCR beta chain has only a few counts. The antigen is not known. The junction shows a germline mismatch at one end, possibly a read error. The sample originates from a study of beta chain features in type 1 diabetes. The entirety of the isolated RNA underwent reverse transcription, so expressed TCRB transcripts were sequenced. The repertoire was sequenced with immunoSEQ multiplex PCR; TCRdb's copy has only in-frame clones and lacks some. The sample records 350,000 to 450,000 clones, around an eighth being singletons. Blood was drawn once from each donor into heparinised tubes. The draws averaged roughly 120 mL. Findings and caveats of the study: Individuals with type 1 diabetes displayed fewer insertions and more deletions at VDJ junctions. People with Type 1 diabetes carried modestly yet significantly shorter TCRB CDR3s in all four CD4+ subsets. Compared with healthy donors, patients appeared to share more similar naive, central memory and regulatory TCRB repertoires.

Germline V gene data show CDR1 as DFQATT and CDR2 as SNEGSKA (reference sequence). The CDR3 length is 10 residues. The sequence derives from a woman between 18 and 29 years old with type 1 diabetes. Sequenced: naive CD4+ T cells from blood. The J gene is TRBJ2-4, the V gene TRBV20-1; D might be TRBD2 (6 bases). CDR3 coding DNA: TGTGGGGTGACTAGAAACATTCAGTACTTC. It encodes CGVTRNIQYF.